One sample yielded the 24 T cell receptor beta chains listed below, sequenced in a study of shared clonotypes between healthy human individuals. Assay: immunoSEQ multiplex PCR; the TCRdb copy retains only in-frame clones and omits some. The sample contains over a million clones, roughly 96% of which appear only once. Input material: naive CD4+ T cells sorted from blood. Regarding subset: CD45RA+ positively selected. These receptors were collected from a young man in good health.

The chain carries TRBV7-3 and TRBJ2-2, with 7 nucleotides matching TRBD2. The J segment lost 4 bases and the V segment lost 4 bases, leaving 6 bases of the junction unmatched. Looked up from germline, CDR1 is SGHTA and CDR2 is FQGTGA. The CDR3 extends over 15 amino acids. The CDR3, as DNA: TGTGCCAGCAGCTCAAGCGGGGTTATCACCGGGGAGCTGTTTTTT. It encodes CASSSSGVITGELFF. Full variable domain (outside the CDR3, taken from reference TRBV7-3 and TRBJ2-2): GAGVSQTPSNKVTEKGKYVELRCDPISGHTALYWYRQSLGQGPEFLIYFQGTGAADDSGLPNDRFFAVRPEGSVSTLKIQRTERGDSAVYLCASSSSGVITGELFFGEGSRLTVL.

The chain couples TRBV10-1 to TRBJ2-7; 7 positions match TRBD2. Germline lookup yields CDR1 WNHNN and CDR2 SYGVQD (reference sequence). After removal of 6 bases from V and 7 bases from J, the junction contained 9 bases not matched to a gene. The CDR3 length is 13 residues. Written as DNA, the CDR3 is TGCGCCAGCAGCCCGGGCGGGAGAGGGGAGCAGTACTTC. As protein: CASSPGGRGEQYF.

V and J are TRBV10-3 and TRBJ2-5, with a possible D match to TRBD1 (5 bases). Germline V gene sequence: CDR1 ENHRY, CDR2 SYGVKD. This CDR3 comprises 13 residues. Trimming cost V 6 bases and J 9 bases, with 17 bases left between them. As DNA, the CDR3 is TGTGCCATCAGGGCCGACGACAGATTTTCCCAGTACTTC. Translated: CAIRADDRFSQYF.

V gene TRBV16 combines with J gene TRBJ2-1; 7 bases line up with TRBD1. Unmatched junction bases numbered 11, after V lost 9 bases and J lost 6 bases. CDR3 length equals 14 residues. Germline CDR1 is KGHSY and CDR2 is FQNENV. The CDR3 bases are TGTGCCAGTACCCGGGACAGAAGTCTCAATGAGCAGTTCTTC. The encoded protein is CASTRDRSLNEQFF.

The gene calls are TRBV5-1 and TRBJ2-3; possibly TRBD1 for D (5 bases). The CDR3 contains 13 residues. Germline loops: CDR1 SGHRS, CDR2 YFSETQ. The germline V and J ends were trimmed by 4 bases and 4 bases, with 10 bases remaining between them. The CDR3 nucleotides read TGCGCCAGCAGCCTCAGGGTAGCAGATACGCAGTATTTT. This encodes CASSLRVADTQYF. Filled out from reference TRBV5-1 and TRBJ2-3, the complete variable domain reads KAGVTQTPRYLIKTRGQQVTLSCSPISGHRSVSWYQQTPGQGLQFLFEYFSETQRNKGNFPGRFSGRQFSNSRSEMNVSTLELGDSALYLCASSLRVADTQYFGPGTRLTVL.

This sequence joins TRBV6-1 and TRBJ1-4; 9 positions agree with TRBD1. This CDR3 has 15 amino acids. V trimming: 3 bases; J trimming: 4 bases; junction bases outside the gene matches: 3. Germline V gene data show CDR1 as MNHNS and CDR2 as SASEGT. CDR3 sequence (DNA): TGTGCCAGCAGTGAGCTGGGACAGGGTAATGAAAAACTGTTTTTT. Encoded protein: CASSELGQGNEKLFF.

Notes on this clone: The same CDR3 is also encoded by other DNA sequences in this sample. The chain recombines TRBV9 with TRBJ1-4, with D unclear. Germline lookup yields CDR1 SGDLS and CDR2 YYNGEE. The CDR3 is 14 amino acids. Deletions cut 0 bases from V and 3 bases from J, with 6 bases between. The DNA of the CDR3 is TGTGCCAGCAGCGTAGGGCAGGCTAATGAAAAACTGTTTTTT. Protein: CASSVGQANEKLFF.

DNA for the CDR3: TGTGCCAGCAGCTTAGATCTGACGCGGCTCGTGCCGAGGCAGTACTTC. Its protein product is CASSLDLTRLVPRQYF. The V gene is TRBV11-2, the J gene TRBJ2-7; D remains ambiguous. The V end was cut by 0 bases, the J end by 9 bases, with 21 bases between. This CDR3 has 16 amino acids. The germline CDR1 and CDR2 sequences are SGHAT and FQNNGV.

This sequence joins TRBV18 and TRBJ1-4; 7 bases line up with TRBD1. This CDR3 has 16 residues. J lost 1 base, V lost 5 bases, and 7 bases had no gene match. Germline CDR1 is KGHSH and CDR2 is LQKENI. CDR3 residues: CASSSLPGGTNEKLFF. CDR3 nucleotides: TGTGCCAGCTCATCCCTCCCAGGGGGAACTAATGAAAAACTGTTTTTT.

The V and J genes are TRBV7-9 and TRBJ2-2; D is ambiguous. V was pared by 0 bases and J by 7 bases, with 6 bases between. Germline V CDR1 and CDR2: SEHNR, FQNEAQ (reference sequence). The CDR3 length is 13 residues. The CDR3 here is CASSLAGDGELFF. The DNA of the CDR3 is TGTGCCAGCAGCTTAGCAGGAGACGGGGAGCTGTTTTTT.

The gene calls are TRBV10-3 and TRBJ2-7; 7 positions match TRBD2. The CDR3 sequence is 15 residues long. Germline CDR1 ENHRY, CDR2 SYGVKD. V shed 2 bases, J shed 3 bases, and the junction held 7 bases outside the gene matches. CDR3 DNA: TGTGCCATCAGTGAGGGGGGGGTTCCTAACTACGAGCAGTACTTC. Translation gives CAISEGGVPNYEQYF.

The rearrangement uses TRBV28 and TRBJ1-1; unclear D gene. V was shortened by 5 bases and J by 9 bases, with 16 bases between the two germline ends. The CDR3 has 13 residues. From germline, CDR1 is MDHEN and CDR2 SYDVKM. The CDR3 nucleotides are TGTGCCAGCAGTAGCGGGCCCGACGGTAAAGCTTTCTTT. Protein sequence: CASSSGPDGKAFF.

A remark on this clone: This specimen includes other DNA sequences encoding the same CDR3. V usage is TRBV15 and J usage is TRBJ2-4; no clear D gene. CDR3 length equals 15 residues. V lost 0 bases to trimming and J lost 0 bases, with 6 bases between them. Germline loops: CDR1 LNHNV, CDR2 YYDKDF (reference sequence). The CDR3 region is CATSRDQVAKNIQYF. The CDR3 DNA is TGTGCCACCAGCAGAGATCAGGTAGCCAAAAACATTCAGTACTTC.

The rearrangement joins TRBV7-9 to TRBJ2-7; 9 nucleotides match TRBD2. Per the germline V gene, CDR1 is SEHNR and CDR2 is FQNEAQ (reference sequence). V gave up 3 bases and J gave up 5 bases; unmatched junction bases: 11. The CDR3 has 16 amino acids. As DNA, the CDR3 is TGTGCCAGCAGCTTCGCCTGGGGTAGCGGGGGCAACGAGCAGTACTTC. Its protein is CASSFAWGSGGNEQYF.

The J gene is TRBJ2-7, the V gene TRBV4-1; D is perhaps TRBD1 (5 bases). Germline lookup yields CDR1 MGHRA and CDR2 YSYEKL. V was clipped by 5 bases and J by 3 bases, with 8 bases between them. This CDR3 comprises 12 residues. The CDR3 region has the DNA TGCGCCAGCAGCTCCCAGGGCTACGAGCAGTACTTC. Translating it yields CASSSQGYEQYF.

The chain uses TRBV28 and TRBJ2-7; the match to TRBD2 covers 12 bases. The germline V gene encodes CDR1 MDHEN and CDR2 SYDVKM. This CDR3 contains 17 residues. V lost 3 bases and J lost 4; bases outside the gene matches: 10. CDR3 in amino acids: CASSFSVTSGSAYEQYF. In DNA form, the CDR3 reads TGTGCCAGCAGTTTTAGTGTGACTAGCGGGAGTGCTTACGAGCAGTACTTC.

The rearrangement uses TRBV6-5 and TRBJ2-7; D is perhaps TRBD1 (5 bases). Germline loops: CDR1 MNHEY, CDR2 SVGAGI. CDR3 length equals 11 residues. Trimming shortened V by 2 bases and J by 8 bases, and 7 bases separated the two germline ends. The CDR3 spells CASSYGAKQYF. In DNA, the CDR3 is TGTGCCAGCAGTTACGGGGCCAAGCAGTACTTC.

This rearrangement joins TRBV7-9 to TRBJ1-3, with 7 bases fitting TRBD1. The CDR3 is 16 residues long. Germline V gene data show CDR1 as SEHNR and CDR2 as FQNEAQ (reference sequence). The J segment lost 2 bases and the V segment lost 1 base, leaving 5 bases of the junction unmatched. The CDR3 nucleotides are TGTGCCAGCAGCTTAGACGACAGGGTGGCTGGAAACACCATATATTTT. As protein: CASSLDDRVAGNTIYF.

The chain has TRBV29-1 and TRBJ2-7; the D is unclear. V dropped 3 bases and J dropped 3 bases, with 9 bases sitting between them. The CDR3 extends over 12 amino acids. The germline gives CDR1 SQVTM, CDR2 ANQGSEA. CDR3 DNA: TGCAGCGTTGATACCGGCATCTACGAGCAGTACTTC. This gives the protein CSVDTGIYEQYF.

The chain has TRBV5-4 and TRBJ1-1; D perhaps matches TRBD1 (6 bases). CDR1 is SGHNT and CDR2 is YYREEE in the germline V gene (reference sequence). The CDR3 spans 17 residues. V shed 0 bases and J shed 0 bases, with 15 bases lying between them. CDR3 bases: TGTGCCAGCAGCTTGGGGGGGGCAGGGAGTATGAACACTGAAGCTTTCTTT. It yields the protein CASSLGGAGSMNTEAFF.

The V gene is TRBV6-5, the J gene TRBJ2-5; no clear D. The CDR3 totals 13 residues. V was shortened by 6 bases and J by 2 bases, with 10 bases between the two germline ends. Germline V gives CDR1 MNHEY, CDR2 SVGAGI. CDR3 residues: CASRGNGQETQYF. CDR3 nucleotide sequence: TGTGCCAGCAGAGGGAACGGGCAAGAGACCCAGTACTTC.

V and J are TRBV6-1 and TRBJ1-2, with a weak D call TRBD1 (5 bases). The CDR3 contains 14 residues. The ends were cut back, 8 bases at V and 3 bases at J, with 16 bases in the middle. The germline gives CDR1 MNHNS, CDR2 SASEGT. In DNA form, the CDR3 reads TGTGCCAGCGAGGGTTTAGGGGACTACTATGGCTACACCTTC. It encodes CASEGLGDYYGYTF.

The gene calls are TRBV9 and TRBJ1-1; the D gene is possibly TRBD1 (5 bases). CDR1 SGDLS and CDR2 YYNGEE come from the germline V gene. V lost 5 bases to trimming and J lost 1 base, with 18 bases between them. This CDR3 contains 16 residues. CDR3 loop: CASSGGWGTANTEAFF. DNA for the CDR3: TGTGCCAGCAGTGGGGGTTGGGGGACGGCGAACACTGAAGCTTTCTTT. Filled out from reference TRBV9 and TRBJ1-1, the complete variable domain reads DSGVTQTPKHLITATGQRVTLRCSPRSGDLSVYWYQQSLDQGLQFLIQYYNGEERAKGNILERFSAQQFPDLHSELNLSSLELGDSALYFCASSGGWGTANTEAFFGQGTRLTVV.

The chain couples TRBV6-1 to TRBJ2-2, with TRBD2 matching over 7 bases. Germline loops: CDR1 MNHNS, CDR2 SASEGT. The CDR3 runs 14 residues. Trimming cost V 6 bases and J 5 bases; bases outside gene matches: 6. CDR3 nucleotides: TGTGCCAGCAGCGGGACTATGCAAACCGGGGAGCTGTTTTTT. This gives the protein CASSGTMQTGELFF.